A single sample is the source of the 9 T cell receptor beta chains below, sequenced in a study of early T cells in non-severe SARS-CoV-2 infection (dated by TCRdb to about 2021). Preparation of the library involved 5' RACE. The run used a NextSeq 500. TCRdb reprocessing: public reads trimmed at Q25 with fastp, clones called with MiXCR, in-frame beta chains kept. Each CDR3 protein gets just one entry, which takes the most common genes and DNA from the rows behind it. In all, the sample holds 55,000 to 70,000 distinct CDR3 sequences, and around 4.6% of those were seen once. The ten largest clones add up to approximately 5% of the sample. The specimen was whole blood. The receptor source for this set is an adult who was a healthcare worker with PCR-confirmed SARS-CoV-2 infection or an uninfected control (not recorded which).

The sample holds a few counts of this clonotype. V is TRBV20-1 and J is TRBJ1-6; maybe TRBD1 (6 bases). Trimming took 6 bases from V and 6 from J, leaving 15 bases between them. CDR1 and CDR2 from the germline V gene are DFQATT and SNEGSKA (reference sequence). This CDR3 has 14 residues. CDR3 residues: CSAPSRGANSPLHF. CDR3 bases: TGCAGTGCCCCATCACGGGGGGCTAATTCACCCCTCCACTTT.

This clonotype was observed at least ten times. This sequence joins TRBV20-1 and TRBJ1-6; D is possibly TRBD1 (5 bases). CDR3 length equals 17 residues. CDR1 is DFQATT, CDR2 SNEGSKA, per germline (reference sequence). The germline V and J ends were trimmed by 1 base and 0 bases, with 13 bases remaining between them. The CDR3 loop reads CSARGGGANSYNSPLHF. The CDR3 coding sequence is TGCAGTGCTAGAGGAGGAGGGGCTAACTCCTATAATTCACCCCTCCACTTT.

This clonotype has a count of ten or more. This chain links TRBV7-2 with TRBJ1-2, with D unclear. Germline V gene data show CDR1 as SGHTA and CDR2 as FQGNSA. V was clipped by 5 bases and J by 8 bases, with 12 bases between them. This CDR3 is 12 amino acids long. CDR3 coding DNA: TGTGCCAGCAGCCCTGGGGTACGAGGCTACACCTTC. Its protein is CASSPGVRGYTF.

CDR3 DNA: TGCGACCCCACAGGGGATGTCTGGGAGCAGTACTTC. Protein: CDPTGDVWEQYF. The rearrangement uses TRBV5-1 and TRBJ2-7; 7 nucleotides match TRBD1. The germline CDR1 and CDR2 sequences are SGHRS and YFSETQ. This CDR3 region has 12 residues.

This chain connects TRBV18 to TRBJ2-5, with D possibly called TRBD1 or TRBD2 (5 bases each). Trimming took 2 bases from V and 2 from J, leaving 9 bases between them. Germline assignment: CDR1 KGHSH and CDR2 LQKENI. The CDR3 is 14 residues long. CDR3 loop: CASSPFWGQETQYF. The CDR3 coding sequence is TGTGCCAGCTCACCATTCTGGGGGCAAGAGACCCAGTACTTC.

This clonotype was counted at least ten times. The chain combines TRBV13 with TRBJ2-1; no clear D. Germline CDR1 reads PRHDT; CDR2 reads FYEKMQ (reference sequence). This CDR3 is 14 amino acids long. V lost 1 base and J 10 bases, leaving 14 bases between the germline ends. CDR3 residues: CASSLVPSGIEQFF. CDR3 DNA sequence: TGTGCCAGCAGCTTAGTACCTTCGGGCATAGAGCAGTTCTTC.

This clonotype was seen a few times. The chain is built from TRBV20-1 and TRBJ2-1; 10 positions match TRBD2. The CDR3 has 15 residues. V lost 4 bases to trimming and J lost 7 bases; unmatched junction nucleotides: 10. Germline V lookup: CDR1 DFQATT, CDR2 SNEGSKA (reference sequence). This chain's CDR3 is CSATISSGGRNEQFF. In DNA form, the CDR3 reads TGCAGTGCTACCATTTCTAGCGGGGGAAGGAATGAGCAGTTCTTC.

This clonotype was recorded at least ten times. The gene calls are TRBV7-2 and TRBJ2-7, with D hard to call. With 5 bases removed from V and 4 bases from J, the gap between germline ends came to 12 bases. From germline, CDR1 is SGHTA and CDR2 FQGNSA. The CDR3 extends over 13 amino acids. CDR3 sequence reads: CASSPIRGYEQYF. CDR3 coding DNA: TGTGCCAGCAGCCCCATTAGAGGTTACGAGCAGTACTTC.

This clonotype was recorded many times. In DNA form, the CDR3 reads TGTGCCCGCGGGCTCTACAATGAGCAGTTCTTC. This codes for CARGLYNEQFF. The chain uses TRBV30 and TRBJ2-1, with D possibly TRBD2 on 5 matching bases. In germline, CDR1 is GTSNPN, CDR2 SVGIG (reference sequence). The CDR3 extends over 11 amino acids. Trimming pared 8 bases from V and 3 bases from J, leaving 8 bases between. Looking up the rest from reference TRBV30 and TRBJ2-1 gives the full variable domain: SQTIHQWPATLVQPVGSPLSLECTVEGTSNPNLYWYRQAAGRGLQLLFYSVGIGQISSEVPQNLSASRPQDRQFILSSKKLLLSDSGFYLCARGLYNEQFFGPGTRLTVL.